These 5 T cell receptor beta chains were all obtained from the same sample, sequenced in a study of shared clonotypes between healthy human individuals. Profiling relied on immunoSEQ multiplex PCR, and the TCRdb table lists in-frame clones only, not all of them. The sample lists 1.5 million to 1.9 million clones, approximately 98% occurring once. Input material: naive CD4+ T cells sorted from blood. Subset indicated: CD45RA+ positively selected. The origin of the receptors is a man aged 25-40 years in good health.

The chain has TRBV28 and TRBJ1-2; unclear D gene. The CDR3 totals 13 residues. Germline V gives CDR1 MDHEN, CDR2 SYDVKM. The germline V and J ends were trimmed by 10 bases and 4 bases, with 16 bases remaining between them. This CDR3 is CATRWGGSYGYTF. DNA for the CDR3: TGTGCCACTCGATGGGGAGGGAGCTATGGCTACACCTTC.

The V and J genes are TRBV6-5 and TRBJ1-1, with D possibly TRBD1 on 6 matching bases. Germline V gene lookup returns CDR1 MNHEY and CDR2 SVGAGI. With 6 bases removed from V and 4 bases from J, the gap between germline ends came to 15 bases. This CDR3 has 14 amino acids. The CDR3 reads CASSRDRLLTEAFF. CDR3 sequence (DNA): TGTGCCAGCAGCCGAGACAGGTTGCTCACTGAAGCTTTCTTT.

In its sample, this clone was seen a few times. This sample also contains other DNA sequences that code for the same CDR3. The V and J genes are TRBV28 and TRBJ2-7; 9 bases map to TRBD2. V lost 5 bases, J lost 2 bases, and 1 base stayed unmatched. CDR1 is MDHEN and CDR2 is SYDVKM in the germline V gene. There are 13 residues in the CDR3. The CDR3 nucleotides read TGTGCCAGCAGTCTAGCGGGAACCTACGAGCAGTACTTC. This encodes CASSLAGTYEQYF.

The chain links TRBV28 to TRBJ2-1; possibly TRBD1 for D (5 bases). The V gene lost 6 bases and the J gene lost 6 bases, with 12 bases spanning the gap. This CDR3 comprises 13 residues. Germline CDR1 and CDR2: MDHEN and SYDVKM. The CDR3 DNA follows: TGTGCCAGCAGCACACCGCAGGGCAATGAGCAGTTCTTC. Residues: CASSTPQGNEQFF.

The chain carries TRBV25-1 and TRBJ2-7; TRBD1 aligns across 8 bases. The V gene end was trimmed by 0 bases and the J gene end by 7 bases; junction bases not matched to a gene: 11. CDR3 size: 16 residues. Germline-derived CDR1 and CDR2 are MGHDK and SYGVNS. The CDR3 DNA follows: TGTGCCAGCAGTGAATATCTGGGCAGGGGGCGTGGTGAGCAGTACTTC. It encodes CASSEYLGRGRGEQYF.